The clone carrying this TCR beta chain was detected ten times or more. Its antigen remains unidentified. Germline V lookup: CDR1 SGDLS, CDR2 YYNGEE. V lost 3 bases and J lost 2, with 7 bases in between. The CDR3 is made up of 13 amino acids. This entry is derived from a study of T cells after yellow fever vaccination. TCRdb called the 5' RACE reads again in MiXCR, with one record for every CDR3 protein. The profile covers about 320,000 distinct CDR3 sequences, with approximately 4.5% appearing a single time and roughly 19% taken by the ten largest. Findings of the study overall: Post-booster repertoires again held most primary-vaccination clones (roughly 95% CD4, 75% to 90% CD8). Abundant clonotypes (contaminants from the bulk population) could be present in FACS-sorted repertoires. Compared with primary, the secondary response was weaker and peaked at day 5, not 15.

Sequencing used PBMCs, obtained 15 days after the yellow fever booster vaccination. The source of this sequence is a man aged 18-30 years who received the YFV17D yellow fever vaccine. V gene TRBV9 combines with J gene TRBJ2-3; no clear D. The CDR3 region has the DNA TGTGCCAGCAGCGCTCTCAACACAGATACGCAGTATTTT. Amino acid sequence: CASSALNTDTQYF.